This T cell receptor (beta chain) originates from a study of spatial heterogeneity in lung cancer. TCRdb re-called the 5' RACE reads through MiXCR, storing one row per CDR3 protein. There are tens of thousands of distinct CDR3 sequences in the sample; about 13% occur only once, and around 56% lies in the top ten. Time point indicated: sample taken at primary tumor resection. There are 11 residues in the CDR3. V lost 7 bases, J lost 8 bases, and 9 bases lay in between. CDR1 and CDR2 from the germline V gene are SEHNR and FQNEAQ (reference sequence). The material was PBMCs, obtained at surgery. The V gene is TRBV7-9, the J gene TRBJ2-1, with D unresolved. This receptor was obtained from a male donor with early-stage non-small cell lung cancer. The CDR3 DNA sequence: TGTGCCAGCACCGCTGACCATGAGCAGTTCTTC. Amino acids: CASTADHEQFF.